This T cell receptor (beta chain) was recorded in a study of neurological immune-mediated disorders. This clonotype was observed at least ten times. With 10-nucleotide random UMIs included, cDNA was synthesized by 5'RACE. TCRdb re-analysed the 5' RACE reads in MiXCR, keeping a single row per CDR3 protein. The sample has about 49,000 distinct CDR3 sequences, about an eighth seen once. Time point indicated: longitudinal time-point 2. The unsorted libraries originated from 2 million PBMCs kept at -80 C. There are 15 residues in the CDR3. Per germline, CDR1 SGHTA and CDR2 FQGNSA. V lost 1 base, J lost 4 bases, and 14 bases lay in between.

The clonotype was recovered from a male donor with HTLV-1-associated myelopathy (HAM/TSP). Material for sequencing was PBMCs. The chain uses TRBV7-2 and TRBJ2-7; D gene unclear. The CDR3 sequence: CASSLESIGSYEQYF. The CDR3 DNA reads as TGTGCCAGCAGCTTAGAATCGATCGGTTCATACGAGCAGTACTTC.